This TCR beta chain comes out of a study of tumor-infiltrating lymphocytes in primary liver carcinoma. Concerning this clonotype itself: The CDR3 end shows no conserved phenylalanine or tryptophan, and so a read error is likely. The limits of the CDR3 on the DNA are not certain, so only TCRdb's listed CDR3 is given.

Unsorted bulk tissue of about 18-34 mg yielded co-extracted RNA and DNA. Surgical resection was the treatment these patients received for primary liver carcinoma. A primer in the constant region served to generate TCR beta cDNA from approximately 500 ng of total RNA. Construction of TCR beta libraries relied on three successive nested multiplex PCR rounds employing slightly modified ARM-PCR. Forward primers for TRBV1-TRBV30 and a C-beta reverse primer served the first two PCR rounds, at 10 cycles each. TCRdb passed the multiplex PCR reads through MiXCR, listing each CDR3 protein once. The table lists some 40,000 distinct CDR3 sequences, 60% to 80% of them singletons. CDR1 is LGHNA and CDR2 is YSLEER in the germline V gene. The CDR3 is 15 amino acids in total, end residues counted.

This rearrangement joins TRBV4-3 to TRBJ2-7; the table names TRBD1, a call not compared with the DNA. Sequenced: tumor-adjacent normal liver tissue. The receptor was isolated from a man aged 35-49 years with primary liver carcinoma and hepatitis B virus infection. The CDR3 loop is CASSQDTGTADAEYL.